This TCR beta chain was recorded in a study of post-analysis software for immune sequencing data. Study overall: Relapsing-remitting, secondary progressive and progressive-relapsing multiple sclerosis courses were included. Findings of the study overall: Patients carried 4 or 5 TRBV segments more frequently than controls did, and TRBV5-6, TRBV5-1 and TRBV20-1 were among them. Samples prepared in the same batch strongly co-clustered by F measure.

V shed 5 bases and J shed 10 bases, with 15 bases lying between them. The CDR3 has 12 residues. Germline V CDR1 and CDR2: SGHTA, FQGNSA. As concerns this clonotype: What it binds is unknown.

Included in the TCR beta cDNA libraries were unique molecular identifiers. MiXCR was run by TCRdb on the PCR reads, yielding one entry per CDR3 protein. The table lists about 810,000 distinct CDR3 sequences, about 53% of them singletons. The sequence was collected from a girl between 5 and 17 years old with multiple sclerosis. Sequencing was done on a sample of blood. The chain uses TRBV7-2 and TRBJ2-7; D may be TRBD1 (5 bases). The CDR3 nucleotides read TGTGCCAGCAGCGAGACAGAACAAACCCAGTACTTC. Translating gives CASSETEQTQYF.